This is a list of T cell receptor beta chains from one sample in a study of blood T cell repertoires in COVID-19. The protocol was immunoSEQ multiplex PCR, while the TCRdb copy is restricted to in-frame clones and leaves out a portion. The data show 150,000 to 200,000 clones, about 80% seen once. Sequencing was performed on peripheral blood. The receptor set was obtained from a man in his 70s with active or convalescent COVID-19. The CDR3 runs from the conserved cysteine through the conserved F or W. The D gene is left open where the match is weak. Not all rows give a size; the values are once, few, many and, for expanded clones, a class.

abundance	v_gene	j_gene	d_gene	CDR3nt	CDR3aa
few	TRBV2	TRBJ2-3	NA	TGTGCCAGCAGTCGTGAAGGGGCAGATACGCAGTATTTT	CASSREGADTQYF
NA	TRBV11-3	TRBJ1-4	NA	TGTGCCAGCAGCTTATTCTTAGCTCGTGGAGCAACTAATGAAAAACTGTTTTTT	CASSLFLARGATNEKLFF
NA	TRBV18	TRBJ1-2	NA	TGTGCCAGCTCACCTGGGGGGGACGGAACTAACTATGGCTACACCTTC	CASSPGGDGTNYGYTF
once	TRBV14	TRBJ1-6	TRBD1	TGTGCCAGCAGCCAAGAGGGGGCAGGGGGGTATAATTCACCCCTCCACTTT	CASSQEGAGGYNSPLHF
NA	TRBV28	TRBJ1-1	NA	TGTGCCAGCAGCGCCCCACAGGGCACTGAAGCTTTCTTT	CASSAPQGTEAFF
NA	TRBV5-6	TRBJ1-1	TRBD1	TGTGCCAGCAGCTCAGGGGGCTCGAGGACTGAAGCTTTCTTT	CASSSGGSRTEAFF
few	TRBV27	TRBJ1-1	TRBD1	TGTGCCAGCAGTTTAAGGGACAGGGGGCACACTGAAGCTTTCTTT	CASSLRDRGHTEAFF
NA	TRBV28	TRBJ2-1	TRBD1	TGTGCCAGCAGCAAACCGGGACAGGGGAGAGGGAATGAGCAGTTCTTC	CASSKPGQGRGNEQFF
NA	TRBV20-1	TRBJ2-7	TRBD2	TGCAGTGCTAGTCGCGGGAGCTGGAACGAGCAGTACTTC	CSASRGSWNEQYF
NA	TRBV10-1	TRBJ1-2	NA	TGCGCCAGCAGTGAGTCCGGCGACATTGGCTACACCTTC	CASSESGDIGYTF
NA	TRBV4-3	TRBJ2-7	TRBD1	TGCGCCAGCAGCCAAAGAGCCGGGACAGGGGTTGAGCAGTACTTC	CASSQRAGTGVEQYF
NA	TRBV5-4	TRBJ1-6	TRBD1	TGTGCCAGCAGCTTGGACAGGGGCAATTCACCCCTCCACTTT	CASSLDRGNSPLHF
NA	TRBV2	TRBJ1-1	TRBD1	TGTGCCAGCAGCTCTTCGACAGGGGACTACACTGAAGCTTTCTTT	CASSSSTGDYTEAFF
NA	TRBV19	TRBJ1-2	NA	TGTGCCAGTAGTATTTCACTGGGCTCTAACTATGGCTACACCTTC	CASSISLGSNYGYTF
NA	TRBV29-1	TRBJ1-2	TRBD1	TGCAGCGTTGAGCCAGGGACAGGGAGCTCTGGCTACACCTTC	CSVEPGTGSSGYTF
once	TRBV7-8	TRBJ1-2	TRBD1	TGTGCCAGCACTCTCGGGACAGGGGGCGCCCAAGGCTATGGCTACACCTTC	CASTLGTGGAQGYGYTF
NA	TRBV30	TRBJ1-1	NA	TGTGCCTGGAGTGTGTACAGGGACGGGACTGAAGCTTTCTTT	CAWSVYRDGTEAFF
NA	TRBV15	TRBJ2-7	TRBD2	TGTGCCACCAGCAGAGAACTAGCGGGGGGCTACGAGCAGTACTTC	CATSRELAGGYEQYF
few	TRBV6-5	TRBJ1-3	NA	TGTGCCAGCAGTTACTCGGTGAGCTCTGGAAACACCATATATTTT	CASSYSVSSGNTIYF
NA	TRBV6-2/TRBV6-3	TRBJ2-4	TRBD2	TGTGCCAGCAGTTACAGGCCTAGCGGATTTACGGCCAAAAACATTCAGTACTTC	CASSYRPSGFTAKNIQYF
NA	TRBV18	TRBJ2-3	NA	TGTGCCAGCTCACCGCAACAGACAGATACGCAGTATTTT	CASSPQQTDTQYF
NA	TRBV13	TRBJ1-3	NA	TGTGCCAGCAGCTTATATGGAAACACCATATATTTT	CASSLYGNTIYF
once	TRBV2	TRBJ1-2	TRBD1	TGTGCCAGCAGTACCGGGACAGGGTGGGGTGGCTACACCTTC	CASSTGTGWGGYTF
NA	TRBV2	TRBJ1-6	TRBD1	TGTGCCAGCAGATGGGACAGCTCCCAACCCCTCCACTTT	CASRWDSSQPLHF
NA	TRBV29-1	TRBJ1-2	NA	TGCAGCGTGACCCGGGGGTCTGGGGAGAACTATGGCTACACCTTC	CSVTRGSGENYGYTF
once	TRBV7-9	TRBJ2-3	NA	TGTGCCAGCAGCTTATGGAGGGCAGTCAGCACAGATACGCAGTATTTT	CASSLWRAVSTDTQYF
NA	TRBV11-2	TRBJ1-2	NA	TGTGCCAGCAGCCCAGGACAGATTTCCTATGGCTACACCTTC	CASSPGQISYGYTF
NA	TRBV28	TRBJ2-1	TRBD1	TGTGCCAGCAGTTCGACAGGGAAGGGATCGAATGAGCAGTTCTTC	CASSSTGKGSNEQFF
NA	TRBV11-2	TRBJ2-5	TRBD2	TGTGCCAGCAGCTCCTGGACTAGCGGGAGACAAGAGACCCAGTACTTC	CASSSWTSGRQETQYF
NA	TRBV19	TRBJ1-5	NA	TGTGCCAGTAGTATACCAGGGAACAATCAGCCCCAGCATTTT	CASSIPGNNQPQHF
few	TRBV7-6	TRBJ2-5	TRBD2	TGTGCCAGCAGCTTAGCGGGACTAGCGGGAGGGGGAAAACAAGAGACCCAGTACTTC	CASSLAGLAGGGKQETQYF
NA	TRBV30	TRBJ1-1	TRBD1	TGTGCCTGGAGATTTACAGGGGTCACTGAAGCTTTCTTT	CAWRFTGVTEAFF
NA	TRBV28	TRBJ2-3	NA	TGTGCCAGCAGTTTATTAACCGGAGGGCAAGATACGCAGTATTTT	CASSLLTGGQDTQYF